These T cell receptor beta chains were read from a single sample in a study of blood T cell repertoires in COVID-19. Some clones are missing from TCRdb's copy, which holds only in-frame ones; the method was immunoSEQ multiplex PCR. The sample contains 180,000 or so clones, about 85% of which appear only once. The sequenced sample was peripheral blood. These receptors were obtained from a woman at least 80 years old with acute or convalescent COVID-19. Each CDR3 is given with its conserved first and last residue. Each record gives: J gene, V gene, D gene, clone size, CDR3 DNA, CDR3 protein. A D gene is named only where the DNA matches it firmly. Rows may omit the clone size; those that give it use once, few, many or a size class.

TRBJ1-1 TRBV5-1 TRBD1 - TGCGCCAGCAGCCCGCGACAGGGGAAGAACACTGAAGCTTTCTTT CASSPRQGKNTEAFF
TRBJ2-7 TRBV6-5 TRBD2 - TGTGCCAGCACTCCAACGAGCGGGGCGCGGAACGAGCAGTACTTC CASTPTSGARNEQYF
TRBJ1-1 TRBV5-1 - - TGCGCCAGCAGCTTGGGACACTTGGACACTGAAGCTTTCTTT CASSLGHLDTEAFF
TRBJ1-1 TRBV19 - - TGTGCCAGTAGTGTTAGAGAGAGTCCGGGGACTGAAGCTTTCTTT CASSVRESPGTEAFF
TRBJ1-2 TRBV18 TRBD1 few TGTGCCAGCTCACCGGACAGGGTATGGGGCTACACCTTC CASSPDRVWGYTF
TRBJ1-3 TRBV5-4 TRBD1 - TGTGCCAGCAGCTACCGGACAGGGGGTTTCTCTGGAAACACCATATATTTT CASSYRTGGFSGNTIYF
TRBJ2-2 TRBV9 TRBD2 - TGTGCCAGCAGCGTAGGAGCGGGGGCGGGCGGGGAGCTGTTTTTT CASSVGAGAGGELFF
TRBJ2-1 TRBV6-4 TRBD2 - TGTGCCAGCAGTGAGGCGCGGGGGGCCGCTGGTGAGCAGTTCTTC CASSEARGAAGEQFF
TRBJ2-1 TRBV19 - - TGTGCCAGTAGTACCGAGACAGCGCCGTTCTTC CASSTETAPFF
TRBJ2-5 TRBV10-3 TRBD2 - TGTGCCACCCTGAGGGGGGCTAGCGGGGTTCAAGAGACCCAGTACTTC CATLRGASGVQETQYF
TRBJ2-3 TRBV6-1 TRBD2 - TGTGCCAGCAGTGAAATAGCGGGAGCTAGCACAGATACGCAGTATTTT CASSEIAGASTDTQYF
TRBJ2-7 TRBV27 TRBD1 - TGTGCCAGCAGTTTCCAAGGGACAGGGCCATACGAGCAGTACTTC CASSFQGTGPYEQYF
TRBJ2-5 TRBV6-6 TRBD1 - TGTGCCAGCAGTTACCGCCACGACAGGGGGCGAGAGACCCAGTACTTC CASSYRHDRGRETQYF
TRBJ2-7 TRBV19 TRBD1 - TGTGCCAGTAGCATCACTCGCGGGACAGGGGTCTTCTTC CASSITRGTGVFF
TRBJ1-4 TRBV5-1 - - TGCGCCAGCAGCTTGGCCAGGGAAAATGAAAAACTGTTTTTT CASSLARENEKLFF
TRBJ1-2 TRBV19 - - TGTGCCAGTAGTATACGCAGCGACTACTATGGCTACACCTTC CASSIRSDYYGYTF
TRBJ2-7 TRBV7-2 TRBD2 - TGTGCCAGCAGCTTTAGCGGGGGGAAGTACGAGCAGTACTTC CASSFSGGKYEQYF
TRBJ2-3 TRBV5-1 TRBD1 - TGCGCCAGCAGCCGACGACAGGGCCTTGATACGCAGTATTTT CASSRRQGLDTQYF
TRBJ1-3 TRBV27 TRBD1 - TGTGCCAGCAGTCCGGGACAGCTAAGCTCTGGAAACACCATATATTTT CASSPGQLSSGNTIYF
TRBJ2-7 TRBV4-3 - - TGCGCCAGCAGCCAAGATTCAGGGTCCTACGAGCAGTACTTC CASSQDSGSYEQYF
TRBJ2-3 TRBV10-3 TRBD2 once TGTGCCATCAGTGAGTCGGCTAGCGGGACAGATACGCAGTATTTT CAISESASGTDTQYF
TRBJ1-1 TRBV18 - - TGTGCCAGCTCACCGTCAGGACACCCGAACACTGAAGCTTTCTTT CASSPSGHPNTEAFF
TRBJ1-6 TRBV12-5 TRBD1 - TGTGCTAGTGGTCTCCAGGGACAGGGGGTCTATAATTCACCCCTCCACTTT CASGLQGQGVYNSPLHF
TRBJ1-4 TRBV19 - - TGTGCCAGTAGTGACCGACAGCTCCCTGGTGAAAAACTGTTTTTT CASSDRQLPGEKLFF
TRBJ1-6 TRBV5-8 TRBD1 - TGTGCCAGCAGCCGAGGACAGGGGGCGAAGTCCTATAATTCACCCCTCCACTTT CASSRGQGAKSYNSPLHF
TRBJ2-2 TRBV19 TRBD2 - TGTGCCAGTAGTGTCTCTAGCGGGGGGGCCTCTGGCGGGGAGCTGTTTTTT CASSVSSGGASGGELFF
TRBJ2-7 TRBV4-3 - - TGCGCCAGCATCCCCGGGAGGGGGCCCACCTACGAGCAGTACTTC CASIPGRGPTYEQYF
TRBJ1-2 TRBV6-1 - - TGTGCCAGCAGTGAAGCGCCGGGAGGTGGCTACACCTTC CASSEAPGGGYTF
TRBJ2-2 TRBV5-5 TRBD2 - TGTGCCAGCAGCTTGGTAGGCCTAGCGGGATCGACCGGGGAGCTGTTTTTT CASSLVGLAGSTGELFF
TRBJ2-7 TRBV27 - - TGTGCCAGCAGTTTTGGCTTGACGGGTGAGCAGTACTTC CASSFGLTGEQYF
TRBJ2-7 TRBV29-1 TRBD2 - TGCAGCGTTGACGGGGGGGCCGGACTCTACGAGCAGTACTTC CSVDGGAGLYEQYF
TRBJ1-1 TRBV4-1 TRBD1 once TGCGCCAGCAGCCAAGATGCAGGGGGCAGGGAAGCTTTCTTT CASSQDAGGREAFF
TRBJ2-5 TRBV27 TRBD2 - TGTGCCAGCAGTTTGAGACGGGGGGGCCTAGAGACCCAGTACTTC CASSLRRGGLETQYF